These 22 T cell receptor beta chains were all obtained from the same sample, sequenced in a study of blood T cell repertoires in COVID-19. TCRdb keeps only in-frame clones here, not all; method: immunoSEQ multiplex PCR. The sample has about 270,000 clones, about nine tenths seen once. The specimen sequenced was peripheral blood. Receptor source: a man aged 55 to 70 who had recovered from COVID-19.

This sequence joins TRBV5-1 and TRBJ2-2; tentative D call: TRBD1 (5 bases). The length of the CDR3 is 15 residues. Deletions cut 3 bases from V and 1 base from J, with 10 bases between. Germline assignment: CDR1 SGHRS and CDR2 YFSETQ. The CDR3 sequence is CASSSTTVNTGELFF. DNA of the CDR3: TGCGCCAGCAGCTCAACGACAGTGAACACCGGGGAGCTGTTTTTT.

This clone was seen just once. V usage is TRBV6-6 and J usage is TRBJ2-5; the D gene is possibly TRBD1 (6 bases). Germline CDR1 and CDR2: MNHNY and SVGAGI (reference sequence). The CDR3 contains 16 residues. The V end was cut by 6 bases, the J end by 1 base, with 18 bases between. The CDR3 region is CASSALGRGFQETQYF. The CDR3 DNA sequence: TGTGCCAGCAGCGCCCTGGGCAGGGGCTTCCAAGAGACCCAGTACTTC.

The rearrangement joins TRBV7-9 to TRBJ2-3, with 7 positions matching TRBD1. The CDR3 is 13 amino acids. Looked up from germline, CDR1 is SEHNR and CDR2 is FQNEAQ (reference sequence). The J segment lost 3 bases and the V segment lost 5 bases, leaving 2 bases of the junction unmatched. The CDR3 DNA reads as TGTGCCAGCAGCGACAGGGAAACAGATACGCAGTATTTT. Translating it yields CASSDRETDTQYF.

The chain carries TRBV30 and TRBJ1-2, with 8 bases that match TRBD1. V lost 3 bases and J lost 0; bases outside the gene matches: 12. The CDR3 has 17 amino acids. Germline CDR1 and CDR2: GTSNPN and SVGIG (reference sequence). The CDR3 loop is CAWRIESGQGANYGYTF. The CDR3 DNA sequence: TGTGCCTGGAGGATAGAAAGTGGACAGGGAGCTAACTATGGCTACACCTTC.

This chain joins TRBV7-2 and TRBJ1-1; 10 nucleotides align to TRBD1. The CDR3 runs 15 residues. Germline V gene sequence: CDR1 SGHTA, CDR2 FQGNSA. Unmatched junction bases numbered 2, after V lost 0 bases and J lost 4 bases. The CDR3 sequence: CASSLAWDRGTEAFF. The CDR3 DNA sequence: TGTGCCAGCAGCTTAGCTTGGGACAGGGGCACTGAAGCTTTCTTT.

This clone was found once. This chain joins TRBV18 and TRBJ2-5, with a tentative D call TRBD1 (5 bases). Trimming stripped 0 bases from V and 2 bases from J, with 7 bases between. Germline lookup yields CDR1 KGHSH and CDR2 LQKENI. The CDR3 extends over 14 amino acids. The chain's CDR3 is CASSPPTVQETQYF. The CDR3 region has the DNA TGTGCCAGCTCACCACCGACAGTGCAAGAGACCCAGTACTTC. Together with reference TRBV18 and TRBJ2-5, the CDR3 gives the full variable domain: NAGVMQNPRHLVRRRGQEARLRCSPMKGHSHVYWYRQLPEEGLKFMVYLQKENIIDESGMPKERFSAEFPKEGPSILRIQQVVRGDSAAYFCASSPPTVQETQYFGPGTRLLVL.

The chain has TRBV3-1 (or the pseudogene TRBV3-2) and TRBJ2-1, with 10 bases lining up with TRBD2. Trimming at V came to 1 base and at J to 10 bases, leaving 7 bases not matched to a gene. The CDR3 length is 15 residues. Germline CDR1 is LGHDT and CDR2 is YNNKEL (reference sequence). The CDR3: CASSQVTSGVGEQFF. The CDR3 nucleotides read TGTGCCAGCAGCCAAGTAACTAGCGGGGTCGGGGAGCAGTTCTTC.

This chain connects TRBV11-1 to TRBJ1-1, with 11 bases identical to TRBD1. This CDR3 is 15 amino acids long. J was trimmed by 6 bases and V by 5 bases; bases with no gene match: 8. Germline V CDR1 and CDR2: SGHAT, FQDESV (reference sequence). The CDR3 nucleotides read TGTGCCAGCAGCCCGAACCGGGACAGGGGGTCTGAAGCTTTCTTT. It is translated as CASSPNRDRGSEAFF.

The chain is built from TRBV5-1 and TRBJ2-2; 9 bases match TRBD1. Losses at the gene ends were 6 bases for V and 7 bases for J; bases not matched to a gene: 10. Germline CDR1 and CDR2: SGHRS and YFSETQ. This CDR3 contains 15 residues. The CDR3 coding sequence is TGCGCCAGCACCCTGGGGGACAGGGATAGCGGGGAGCTGTTTTTT. This codes for CASTLGDRDSGELFF. The whole variable domain, remainder taken from reference TRBV5-1 and TRBJ2-2, is KAGVTQTPRYLIKTRGQQVTLSCSPISGHRSVSWYQQTPGQGLQFLFEYFSETQRNKGNFPGRFSGRQFSNSRSEMNVSTLELGDSALYLCASTLGDRDSGELFFGEGSRLTVL.

Comment on this clone: Other nucleotide sequences from this sample produce the same CDR3. The rearrangement links TRBV9 to TRBJ1-6, with 7 bases fitting TRBD1. Germline lookup yields CDR1 SGDLS and CDR2 YYNGEE. V shed 0 bases and J 7 bases; nucleotides not matched to a gene: 4. The CDR3 spans 15 residues. This chain's CDR3 is CASSVEGRGNSPLHF. The CDR3 region has the DNA TGTGCCAGCAGCGTAGAGGGCAGGGGGAATTCACCCCTCCACTTT.

J is TRBJ2-7 and V is TRBV9; the D gene is possibly TRBD1 (7 bases). The length of the CDR3 is 13 residues. The germline CDR1 and CDR2 sequences are SGDLS and YYNGEE. V was cut by 3 bases and J by 12 bases, with 19 bases left in between. CDR3 residues: CASSASVQGGLYF. The CDR3 DNA sequence: TGTGCCAGCAGCGCGAGTGTGCAGGGGGGTCTGTACTTC.

The chain uses TRBV7-8 and TRBJ2-5; TRBD2 agrees at 8 bases. The junction had 16 bases not matched to a gene; V was cut back by 0 bases and J by 7 bases. The CDR3 covers 18 residues. Germline V gene data show CDR1 as SGHVS and CDR2 as FQNEAQ. The CDR3 DNA reads TGTGCCAGCAGCTTAGCCCCCGCGGGGGGACTCTCCCGGGGGACCCAGTACTTC. This encodes CASSLAPAGGLSRGTQYF.

V is TRBV9 and J is TRBJ1-2; possibly TRBD1 for D (6 bases). V lost 3 bases, J lost 5 bases, and 14 bases lay in between. The CDR3 spans 14 residues. Germline CDR1 reads SGDLS; CDR2 reads YYNGEE. The chain's CDR3 is CASSARDTFYGYTF. The CDR3, as DNA: TGTGCCAGCAGCGCCCGGGACACATTTTATGGCTACACCTTC. Together with reference TRBV9 and TRBJ1-2, the CDR3 gives the full variable domain: DSGVTQTPKHLITATGQRVTLRCSPRSGDLSVYWYQQSLDQGLQFLIQYYNGEERAKGNILERFSAQQFPDLHSELNLSSLELGDSALYFCASSARDTFYGYTFGSGTRLTVV.

J is TRBJ2-7 and V is TRBV7-9; 7 positions match TRBD1. Germline assignment: CDR1 SEHNR and CDR2 FQNEAQ (reference sequence). The CDR3 length is 14 residues. The V and J ends lost 6 bases and 3 bases, in that order; junction bases with no gene match: 8. CDR3 coding DNA: TGTGCCAGCAGTATACAGGGGATTCACTACGAGCAGTACTTC. It encodes CASSIQGIHYEQYF.

The chain combines TRBV5-1 with TRBJ2-7, with D possibly TRBD1 on 6 matching bases. CDR3 length: 13 residues. V gave up 4 bases and J gave up 4 bases, with 12 bases separating them. CDR1 SGHRS and CDR2 YFSETQ come from the germline V gene. The DNA of the CDR3 is TGCGCCAGCAGCGTTACTCAGGGGTACGAGCAGTACTTC. It encodes CASSVTQGYEQYF.

The chain is built from TRBV18 and TRBJ1-2, with 10 bases identical to TRBD1. This CDR3 is 16 amino acids long. The germline gives CDR1 KGHSH, CDR2 LQKENI. V lost 6 bases and J lost 8; bases outside the gene matches: 15. CDR3 loop: CASSYGTGAVRAGYTF. CDR3 DNA: TGTGCCAGCTCTTACGGGACAGGGGCCGTTCGGGCCGGCTACACCTTC.

The chain is built from TRBV30 and TRBJ1-5; no clear D gene. This CDR3 is 12 amino acids long. Per germline, CDR1 GTSNPN and CDR2 SVGIG (reference sequence). V was clipped by 6 bases and J by 3 bases, with 9 bases between them. The chain's CDR3 is CACEQNNQPQHF. The CDR3 DNA reads as TGTGCCTGTGAACAGAACAATCAGCCCCAGCATTTT.

V is TRBV7-3 and J is TRBJ2-7; 12 positions match TRBD1. CDR1 and CDR2 (germline): SGHTA, FQGTGA. The length of the CDR3 is 14 residues. J gave up 4 bases and V 5 bases, and 3 bases lay outside the gene matches. The CDR3, as DNA: TGTGCCAGCAGCCCGGGACAGGGGGCATACGAGCAGTACTTC. It codes for CASSPGQGAYEQYF.

In its sample, this clone was seen a few times. The rearrangement uses TRBV29-1 and TRBJ1-2, with 11 bases matching TRBD1. The V and J ends lost 8 bases and 4 bases, in that order; junction bases with no gene match: 9. This CDR3 contains 14 residues. CDR1 is SQVTM, CDR2 ANQGSEA, per germline. In nucleotides, the CDR3 is TGCAGCACAACTTCCGGGACAGGGGGCTATGGCTACACCTTC. Amino acids: CSTTSGTGGYGYTF.

This clone was detected once. The chain combines TRBV10-1 with TRBJ2-5; a weak D match, TRBD1 (6 bases). Germline V CDR1 and CDR2: WNHNN, SYGVQD (reference sequence). This CDR3 has 14 amino acids. The V end lost 4 bases, the J end lost 2 bases, and 11 bases lay between the germline ends. The CDR3 spells CASSGGQTQETQYF. CDR3 coding DNA: TGCGCCAGCAGTGGGGGACAAACGCAAGAGACCCAGTACTTC.

This chain uses TRBV9 with TRBJ1-2, with TRBD1 matching over 7 bases. With 3 bases clipped from V and 8 bases from J, the junction kept 7 bases outside the gene matches. The CDR3 loop spans 13 amino acids. Germline CDR1 reads SGDLS; CDR2 reads YYNGEE. The CDR3 protein is CASSAIQGSGYTF. CDR3 nucleotide sequence: TGTGCCAGCAGCGCGATACAGGGGAGCGGCTACACCTTC.

Only a few counts were recorded for this clone. This rearrangement joins TRBV12-3 or TRBV12-4 to TRBJ1-2; D remains unclear. V was clipped by 10 bases and J by 8 bases, with 17 bases between them. The CDR3 spans 12 residues. The chain's CDR3 is CATGGGPRGYTF. The CDR3 DNA sequence: TGTGCCACCGGAGGAGGTCCCCGCGGCTACACCTTC.